The 26 T cell receptor beta chains presented below share a single source sample, sequenced in a study of blood T cell repertoires in COVID-19. The repertoire was sequenced with immunoSEQ multiplex PCR; TCRdb's copy has only in-frame clones and lacks some. This table holds 200,000 or so clones, approximately 83% found once. What was sequenced was PBMCs or T cells enriched from blood (not recorded which). The receptor source for this set is a woman aged 40 to 55 with acute COVID-19.

This chain connects TRBV9 to TRBJ1-1; tentatively, D is TRBD1 (6 bases). Germline loops: CDR1 SGDLS, CDR2 YYNGEE. V shed 4 bases and J shed 0 bases, with 16 bases lying between them. The CDR3 consists of 16 residues. This CDR3 is CASSLQGYPVNTEAFF. CDR3 nucleotide sequence: TGTGCCAGCAGCCTACAGGGCTACCCAGTGAACACTGAAGCTTTCTTT.

This clone was observed a single time. The chain joins TRBV19 to TRBJ1-6; 7 bases are a match to TRBD1. CDR3 length: 13 amino acids. CDR1 LNHDA and CDR2 SQIVND come from the germline V gene (reference sequence). Trimming cost V 5 bases and J 9 bases; bases outside gene matches: 4. CDR3 region: CASSLQGFSPLHF. DNA for the CDR3: TGTGCCAGTAGTTTACAGGGGTTTTCACCCCTCCACTTT. The complete variable domain, with remaining parts taken from reference TRBV19 and TRBJ1-6, reads DGGITQSPKYLFRKEGQNVTLSCEQNLNHDAMYWYRQDPGQGLRLIYYSQIVNDFQKGDIAEGYSVSREKKESFPLTVTSAQKNPTAFYLCASSLQGFSPLHFGNGTRLTVT.

The genes are TRBV6-5 and TRBJ1-2, with TRBD1 as a possible D gene (6 bases). V gave up 0 bases and J gave up 4 bases, with 9 bases separating them. The CDR3 totals 14 residues. Germline loops: CDR1 MNHEY, CDR2 SVGAGI. The CDR3 nucleotides read TGTGCCAGCAGTTACTCTCTCAGGGGCTATGGCTACACCTTC. Its translation: CASSYSLRGYGYTF.

The genes are TRBV7-9 and TRBJ2-7, with TRBD2 matching over 11 bases. Germline V gene sequence: CDR1 SEHNR, CDR2 FQNEAQ (reference sequence). This CDR3 is built from 17 residues. J was trimmed by 4 bases and V by 1 base; bases with no gene match: 9. The CDR3 DNA follows: TGTGCCAGCAGCTTAGTCGTCCAGGGGACTAGCGGTTACGAGCAGTACTTC. Amino acid sequence: CASSLVVQGTSGYEQYF.

This rearrangement joins TRBV5-1 to TRBJ2-5; D possibly corresponds to TRBD2 (6 bases). V was shortened by 0 bases and J by 5 bases, with 14 bases between the two germline ends. This CDR3 spans 15 amino acids. The germline V gene has CDR1 SGHRS and CDR2 YFSETQ. The DNA of the CDR3 is TGCGCCAGCAGCTTGGGCACGTCTCGGGGGGAGACCCAGTACTTC. This codes for CASSLGTSRGETQYF.

The V gene is TRBV7-2, the J gene TRBJ1-1, with D uncertain. Trimming shortened V by 6 bases and J by 3 bases, and 17 bases separated the two germline ends. Germline assignment: CDR1 SGHTA and CDR2 FQGNSA. There are 15 residues in the CDR3. The CDR3 loop is CASRSILGSHTEAFF. CDR3 nucleotides: TGTGCCAGCAGAAGTATCCTGGGGAGTCACACTGAAGCTTTCTTT. Variable domain in full (rest from reference TRBV7-2 and TRBJ1-1): GAGVSQSPSNKVTEKGKDVELRCDPISGHTALYWYRQSLGQGLEFLIYFQGNSAPDKSGLPSDRFSAERTGGSVSTLTIQRTQQEDSAVYLCASRSILGSHTEAFFGQGTRLTVV.

The rearrangement joins TRBV2 to TRBJ2-2; 10 positions agree with TRBD2. The V gene's germline CDR1 is SNHLY and CDR2 FYNNEI. After removal of 4 bases from V and 4 bases from J, the junction contained 3 bases not matched to a gene. The CDR3 has 15 amino acids. The CDR3 nucleotides read TGTGCCAGCAGTGGACTAGCGGGCCCCACCGGGGAGCTGTTTTTT. It yields the protein CASSGLAGPTGELFF. Together with reference TRBV2 and TRBJ2-2, the CDR3 gives the full variable domain: EPEVTQTPSHQVTQMGQEVILRCVPISNHLYFYWYRQILGQKVEFLVSFYNNEISEKSEIFDDQFSVERPDGSNFTLKIRSTKLEDSAMYFCASSGLAGPTGELFFGEGSRLTVL.

Note on this clone: This sample also contains other DNA sequences that code for the same CDR3. The chain employs TRBV4-1 and TRBJ2-3; perhaps TRBD2 as D (5 bases). Germline-derived CDR1 and CDR2 are MGHRA and YSYEKL. The CDR3 consists of 14 residues. Trimming removed 6 bases from V and 0 bases from J, with 10 bases in between. The chain's CDR3 is CASRRDSSTDTQYF. CDR3 DNA: TGCGCCAGCAGGAGGGATTCTAGCACAGATACGCAGTATTTT.

The J gene is TRBJ1-2, the V gene TRBV15, with 9 bases lining up with TRBD1. With 1 base clipped from V and 5 bases from J, the junction kept 11 bases outside the gene matches. The CDR3 consists of 17 residues. The germline V gene encodes CDR1 LNHNV and CDR2 YYDKDF (reference sequence). The CDR3 sequence is CATSRVEGSDRGYGYTF. For the CDR3, the DNA is TGTGCCACCAGCAGAGTAGAGGGGTCTGACAGGGGGTATGGCTACACCTTC.

The CDR3 coding sequence is TGTGCCAGCTCACCGGGAAGGGGACAGGGAGACTATGGCTACACCTTC. Its protein is CASSPGRGQGDYGYTF. The chain combines TRBV18 with TRBJ1-2; 9 nucleotides match TRBD1. Germline CDR1 reads KGHSH; CDR2 reads LQKENI. V shed 3 bases and J 3 bases; nucleotides not matched to a gene: 8. The CDR3 has 16 amino acids.

The V and J genes are TRBV24-1 and TRBJ1-1; weak D call: TRBD1 (6 bases). The germline gives CDR1 KGHDR, CDR2 SFDVKD. There are 13 residues in the CDR3. Trimming left V 10 bases short and J 4 bases short, with 15 bases between. The DNA for the CDR3 is TGTGCCACTGAAACAGGGATGGGCACTGAAGCTTTCTTT. Amino acid sequence: CATETGMGTEAFF.

This sequence joins TRBV4-3 and TRBJ2-1; the D gene is possibly TRBD1 (5 bases). This CDR3 contains 14 residues. The V and J ends lost 0 bases and 8 bases respectively, with 11 bases between them. CDR1 and CDR2 (germline): LGHNA, YSLEER. The CDR3 DNA follows: TGCGCCAGCAGCCAAGATTGGGGCCCCTATGAGCAGTTCTTC. It is translated as CASSQDWGPYEQFF.

The gene calls are TRBV15 and TRBJ1-2; no definite D call. The CDR3 spans 13 residues. The germline V gene has CDR1 LNHNV and CDR2 YYDKDF (reference sequence). The V and J ends lost 4 bases and 2 bases respectively, with 8 bases between them. CDR3 sequence (DNA): TGTGCCACCAGCACGAACACGAACTATGGCTACACCTTC. This gives the protein CATSTNTNYGYTF.

The J gene is TRBJ1-2, the V gene TRBV14; 7 nucleotides line up with TRBD1. With 2 bases clipped from V and 3 bases from J, the junction kept 12 bases outside the gene matches. Germline CDR1 and CDR2: SGHDN and FVKESK. The CDR3 length is 17 residues. The CDR3, as DNA: TGTGCCAGCAGCCAAACCGCAGGGGGGTCTAAGGACTATGGCTACACCTTC. This encodes CASSQTAGGSKDYGYTF.

V and J are TRBV28 and TRBJ2-7, with 9 nucleotides matching TRBD1. CDR1 and CDR2 (germline): MDHEN, SYDVKM. CDR3 length equals 17 residues. V trimming: 3 bases; J trimming: 5 bases; junction bases outside the gene matches: 14. CDR3 DNA sequence: TGTGCCAGCAGTTTCGACTCCCGGGACAGGGTGCGGAACGAGCAGTACTTC. This sequence encodes CASSFDSRDRVRNEQYF.

This chain links TRBV5-6 with TRBJ2-3; 10 nucleotides line up with TRBD1. Germline V gene data show CDR1 as SGHDT and CDR2 as YYEEEE. Trimming at V came to 3 bases and at J to 6 bases, leaving 10 bases not matched to a gene. CDR3 length: 16 amino acids. The CDR3 reads CASSSNRDRGVDTQYF. The CDR3 coding sequence is TGTGCCAGCAGCTCGAACCGGGACAGGGGCGTGGATACGCAGTATTTT.

V gene TRBV19 combines with J gene TRBJ2-2; no clear D gene. The germline V and J ends were trimmed by 1 base and 0 bases, with 6 bases remaining between them. Germline CDR1 and CDR2: LNHDA and SQIVND (reference sequence). This CDR3 has 15 amino acids. CDR3 bases: TGTGCCAGTAGTATAGTCGTTACGAACACCGGGGAGCTGTTTTTT. As protein: CASSIVVTNTGELFF.

The chain carries TRBV5-4 and TRBJ1-1, with D perhaps matching TRBD1 (5 bases). Trimming took 2 bases from V and 6 from J, leaving 17 bases between them. This CDR3 is 15 amino acids long. CDR1 is SGHNT, CDR2 YYREEE, per germline (reference sequence). The CDR3 loop reads CASSLKSTGSAEAFF. The CDR3 region has the DNA TGTGCCAGCAGCTTAAAATCAACAGGCTCGGCTGAAGCTTTCTTT.

This clone was detected a few times. The chain has TRBV30 and TRBJ2-2; maybe TRBD2 (6 bases). CDR1 is GTSNPN, CDR2 SVGIG, per germline (reference sequence). Trimming cost V 0 bases and J 7 bases, with 6 bases left between them. The CDR3 extends over 12 amino acids. The CDR3 DNA is TGTGCCTGGAGTGTCGGGGGCGGGGAGCTGTTTTTT. Translating gives CAWSVGGGELFF.

This clone was counted a single time. The chain has TRBV3-1 (or the pseudogene TRBV3-2) and TRBJ2-5; 13 bases are shared with TRBD2. CDR3 size: 18 residues. Looked up from germline, CDR1 is LGHDT and CDR2 is YNNKEL (reference sequence). After removal of 1 base from V and 5 bases from J, the junction contained 10 bases not matched to a gene. CDR3 sequence reads: CASSQARTSGGLGETQYF. The CDR3 nucleotides are TGTGCCAGCAGCCAAGCCCGGACTAGCGGGGGCTTGGGGGAGACCCAGTACTTC.

The chain recombines TRBV7-2 with TRBJ2-1; 12 bases are shared with TRBD2. This CDR3 has 15 amino acids. Per germline, CDR1 SGHTA and CDR2 FQGNSA. J was trimmed by 3 bases and V by 5 bases; bases with no gene match: 2. The chain's CDR3 is CASSMGLAGYNEQFF. In DNA form, the CDR3 reads TGTGCCAGCAGCATGGGACTAGCGGGCTACAATGAGCAGTTCTTC.

The CDR3 sequence is CASSPRGGTGDTGELFF. The DNA of the CDR3 is TGTGCCAGCAGCCCTAGGGGGGGGACAGGGGACACCGGGGAGCTGTTTTTT. The V and J genes are TRBV9 and TRBJ2-2; 10 nucleotides match TRBD1. CDR1 SGDLS and CDR2 YYNGEE come from the germline V gene. The CDR3 totals 17 residues. The V gene end was trimmed by 4 bases and the J gene end by 3 bases; junction bases not matched to a gene: 9.

With respect to this clone: Distinct nucleotide sequences in the sample also encode this CDR3. The rearrangement joins TRBV9 to TRBJ1-5; TRBD1 agrees at 7 bases. The CDR3 spans 16 residues. Per the germline V gene, CDR1 is SGDLS and CDR2 is YYNGEE. After removal of 0 bases from V and 1 base from J, the junction contained 4 bases not matched to a gene. CDR3 nucleotides: TGTGCCAGCAGCGTAGGGGGGGACAGAAGCAATCAGCCCCAGCATTTT. Protein product: CASSVGGDRSNQPQHF.

The V and J genes are TRBV2 and TRBJ2-3; 7 bases fit TRBD1. The ends lost 5 bases at V and 6 bases at J; junction bases unmatched: 8. CDR3 length equals 14 residues. The germline CDR1 and CDR2 sequences are SNHLY and FYNNEI. This CDR3 reads CASSTQGGADTQYF. The CDR3 DNA follows: TGTGCCAGCAGTACTCAAGGGGGCGCGGATACGCAGTATTTT.

About this clone itself: The sample holds other DNA sequences that translate to the same CDR3. This sequence joins TRBV7-9 and TRBJ1-2; possible D gene TRBD1, 5 bases. The CDR3 length is 13 residues. CDR1 and CDR2 from the germline V gene are SEHNR and FQNEAQ (reference sequence). The V gene lost 5 bases and the J gene lost 5 bases, with 12 bases spanning the gap. The CDR3 nucleotides are TGTGCCAGCAGCCCTACCGGGGGGTATGGCTACACCTTC. Translated: CASSPTGGYGYTF. Variable domain in full (rest from reference TRBV7-9 and TRBJ1-2): DTGVSQNPRHKITKRGQNVTFRCDPISEHNRLYWYRQTLGQGPEFLTYFQNEAQLEKSRLLSDRFSAERPKGSFSTLEIQRTEQGDSAMYLCASSPTGGYGYTFGSGTRLTVV.

This sequence joins TRBV4-2 and TRBJ2-7; D is unclear. The germline V gene encodes CDR1 LGHNA and CDR2 YNFKEQ. The ends were cut back, 0 bases at V and 4 bases at J, with 10 bases in the middle. The CDR3 runs 14 residues. The CDR3 DNA is TGTGCCAGCAGCCAAGATGACACCACATACGAGCAGTACTTC. This gives the protein CASSQDDTTYEQYF.